This TCR beta chain was observed in a study of blood T cell repertoires in COVID-19. Study in general: Collection of acute and convalescent COVID-19 samples took place in the United States, Italy and Spain. PBMCs, B-cell-depleted T cells, or T cells were the source of the cDNA or gDNA that made up the material.

Per the germline V gene, CDR1 is SGHRS and CDR2 is YFSETQ. Deletions cut 2 bases from V and 0 bases from J, with 13 bases between. This CDR3 spans 16 amino acids. As processed by the authors: Amplification of reference gene primers was used by the study to estimate nucleated cell counts. Repertoires were generated with immunoSEQ multiplex PCR, while TCRdb's copy carries only in-frame clones and drops some. V and J calls and clone size follow that table, whereas D and trimming were derived from the DNA. The sample lists about 37,000 clones, approximately 80% seen once, with about an eighth in the top ten. In its sample, this clone was seen once.

The specimen sequenced was peripheral blood. The chain joins TRBV5-1 to TRBJ2-3; possible D gene TRBD1, 6 bases. This sequence originates from an older woman with acute or convalescent COVID-19. CDR3: CASSLGGQTSTDTQYF. The CDR3 nucleotides read TGCGCCAGCAGCTTAGGCGGACAGACTAGCACAGATACGCAGTATTTT.